The subject of this entry is one TCR beta chain. The data were obtained in a study of T-cell memory formation after mild COVID-19. TCRdb re-analysed the 5' RACE reads in MiXCR, keeping a single row per CDR3 protein. The table records some 150,000 distinct CDR3 sequences, around 15% of them present only once. With V trimmed by 2 bases and J by 3 bases, 7 bases remained unmatched. The CDR3 runs 16 residues. Germline CDR1 and CDR2: SGDLS and YYNGEE. The chain joins TRBV9 to TRBJ2-3; 9 bases map to TRBD2. Sequencing input: PBMCs or a T cell subset sorted from them (not recorded which). The TCR comes from an adult woman who had mild COVID-19 (a few samples of this study predate the infection). Cell type and time point are not known. The CDR3 DNA reads TGTGCCAGCAGCGTTTGGGGCGGGGGGGCAACAGATACGCAGTATTTT. It translates to CASSVWGGGATDTQYF.